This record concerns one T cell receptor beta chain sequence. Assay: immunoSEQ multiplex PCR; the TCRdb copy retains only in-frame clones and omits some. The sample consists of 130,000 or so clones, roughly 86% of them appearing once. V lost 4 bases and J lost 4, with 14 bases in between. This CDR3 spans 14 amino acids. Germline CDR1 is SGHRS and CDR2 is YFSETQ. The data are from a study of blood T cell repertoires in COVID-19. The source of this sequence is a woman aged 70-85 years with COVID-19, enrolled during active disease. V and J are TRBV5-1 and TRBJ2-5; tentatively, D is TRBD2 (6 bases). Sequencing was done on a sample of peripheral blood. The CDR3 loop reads CASSVEGRGETQYF. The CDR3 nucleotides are TGCGCCAGCAGCGTGGAGGGGCGGGGAGAGACCCAGTACTTC.